The following is a T cell receptor (beta chain) sequence with its context. Antigen specificity is unknown. At one of its ends the junction is not consistent with the germline gene, which may arise from a read error. The entry originates in a study of cytomegalovirus exposure and HLA in healthy donors. Study results and limitations: In a later analysis, specific HLA alleles were associated with 15,000 to 20,000 TCR beta sequences at a 0.05 false discovery rate.

Vbeta (60) and Jbeta (13) primers were used in the PCR. Measured with immunoSEQ multiplex PCR; TCRdb has only the in-frame clones, and not every one. The repertoire holds 150,000 or so clones, with roughly 73% as singletons. Germline values: CDR1 LNHDA, CDR2 SQIVND (reference sequence). The CDR3 length is 13 residues. The sequencing sample was made of PBMCs. The chain carries TRBV19 and TRBJ2-3, with TRBD1 matching over 12 bases. This receptor was taken from a woman aged 40 to 50 in good health and CMV-seropositive. CDR3 DNA: TGTGCCAGTAGTATGGCCCCGGGACAGGGGGCTGTTTTT. Amino acids: CASSMAPGQGAVF.